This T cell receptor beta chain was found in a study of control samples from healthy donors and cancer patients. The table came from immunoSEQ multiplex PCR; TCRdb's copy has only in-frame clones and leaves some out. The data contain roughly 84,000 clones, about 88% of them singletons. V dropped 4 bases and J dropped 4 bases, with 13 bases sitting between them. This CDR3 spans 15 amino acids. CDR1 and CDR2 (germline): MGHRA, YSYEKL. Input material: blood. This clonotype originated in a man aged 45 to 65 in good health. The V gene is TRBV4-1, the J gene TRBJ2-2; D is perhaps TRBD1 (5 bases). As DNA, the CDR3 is TGCGCCAGCAGCCCAACAGGTGCCTTCACCGGGGAGCTGTTTTTT. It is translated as CASSPTGAFTGELFF.